Listed here is a single TCR beta chain. Its antigen is unknown. Base qualities were left out, and no much larger clone turns up one base away. The immunoSEQ Assay, a bias-controlled multiplex PCR, was used to amplify TCRbeta CDR3 regions from genomic DNA. Processing in the source paper ran as follows. Nucleated cell counts per sample were estimated from amplification of reference gene primers within the assay. To quantify the absolute abundance of each unique TCRbeta CDR3 rearrangement, sequence reads were collapsed and filtered. For each sample, productive Simpson clonality was calculated as the square root of Simpson's diversity index over productive rearrangements. The clones in this table, taken by TCRdb from immuneACCESS, are in-frame only. Not every clone is retained; where verified, under half of the shortfall comes from an unresolved V gene, and the cause of the rest is unknown. The DNA was the basis for D and trimming; V, J and clone size are from that table. This sample comprises approximately 74,000 clones, over 80% of them detected only once. Approximately 2.4% of the sample is in the top ten clones.

Collaborating institutions collected whole blood in K2EDTA tubes following their own protocols. Collaborator samples were shipped for TCRbeta analysis as frozen whole blood, isolated PBMCs, or DNA extracted from either sample type. This sample is drawn from a study of blood T cell repertoires in COVID-19 (dated by TCRdb to the early 2020s). About the study as a whole: Samples from collaborators originated in the United States, Italy and Spain and spanned both the acute and convalescent phases of COVID-19. Where available, HLA class I and class II types were obtained from metadata supplied by the sample provider rather than from assay-based typing. The samples were drawn from the first 160 participants of the ongoing ImmuneRACE study and from about 1,200 subjects provided by 6 global collaborators. Deeply sampled blood TCRbeta repertoires from subjects exposed to, actively infected with, or recovered from COVID-19 were included in the dataset. The material from the prospective study consisted of cDNA or gDNA derived from T cells, B-cell-depleted T cells, or PBMCs. A freely available public database, intended as a resource for researchers studying the immune response to SARS-CoV-2, is where the repertoires were released. Nearly every sample came with metadata listing a de-identified subject ID, COVID-19 status, age in years and sex. Findings and caveats that apply to the study as a whole: The amount of clinical and demographic metadata varied by source and participant and was provided uncurated.

Relative to germline, V is missing 2 bases and J is missing 5 bases, with 13 bases of the junction outside any gene match. The cysteine opens and the phenylalanine closes a CDR3 of 18 amino acids. Just the 54-base CDR3 DNA is kept, in frame starting at base 1. From a lookup of the germline V gene, CDR1 and CDR2 are MDHEN and SYDVKM. Input material: peripheral blood. The rearranged chain carries TRBV28 and TRBJ2-2; TRBD1 fits 8 bases in the junction. The source is a man older than 75 with active or convalescent COVID-19. CDR3 reads: CASSLSRQGSFRTGELFF. The sequence in DNA is TGTGCCAGCAGTTTAAGCCGACAGGGGTCCTTTCGGACCGGGGAGCTGTTTTTT.